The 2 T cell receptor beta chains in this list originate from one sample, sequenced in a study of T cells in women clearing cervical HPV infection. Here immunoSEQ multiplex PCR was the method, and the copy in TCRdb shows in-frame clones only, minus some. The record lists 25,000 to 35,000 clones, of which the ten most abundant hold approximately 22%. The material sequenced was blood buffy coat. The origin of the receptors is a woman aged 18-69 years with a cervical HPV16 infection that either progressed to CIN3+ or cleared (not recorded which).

The CDR3 sequence is CASSSGTLETQYF. CDR3 bases read: TGTGCCAGCAGCTCGGGGACTTTAGAGACC. The chain carries TRBV5-6 and TRBJ2-5, with D maybe TRBD2 (6 bases). The read terminates 3 residues ahead of where the CDR3 ends, so the germline J gene completes it. CDR3 length: 13 amino acids. V lost 3 bases and J lost 4, with 10 bases in between. Per the germline V gene, CDR1 is SGHDT and CDR2 is YYEEEE.

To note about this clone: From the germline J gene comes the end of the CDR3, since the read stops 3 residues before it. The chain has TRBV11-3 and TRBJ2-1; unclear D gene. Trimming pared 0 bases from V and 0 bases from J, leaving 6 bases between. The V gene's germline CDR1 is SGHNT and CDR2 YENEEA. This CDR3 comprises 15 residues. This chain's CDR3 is CASSLESSSYNEQFF. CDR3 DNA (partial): TGTGCCAGCAGCTTAGAATCTAGCTCCTACAATGAG. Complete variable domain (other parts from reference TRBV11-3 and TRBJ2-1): EAGVVQSPRYKIIEKKQPVAFWCNPISGHNTLYWYLQNLGQGPELLIRYENEEAVDDSQLPKDRFSAERLKGVDSTLKIQPAELGDSAVYLCASSLESSSYNEQFFGPGTRLTVL.